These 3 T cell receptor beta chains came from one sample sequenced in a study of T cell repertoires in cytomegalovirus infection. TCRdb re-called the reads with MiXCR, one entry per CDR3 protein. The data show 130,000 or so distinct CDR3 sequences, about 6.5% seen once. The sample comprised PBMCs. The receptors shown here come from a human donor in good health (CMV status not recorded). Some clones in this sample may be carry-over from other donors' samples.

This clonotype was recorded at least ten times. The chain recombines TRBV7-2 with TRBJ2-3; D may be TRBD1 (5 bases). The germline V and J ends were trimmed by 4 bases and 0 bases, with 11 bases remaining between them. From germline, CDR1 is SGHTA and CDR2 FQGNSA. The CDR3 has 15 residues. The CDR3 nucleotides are TGTGCCAGCAGCTCTACCAGGGCAAGCACAGATACGCAGTATTTT. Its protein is CASSSTRASTDTQYF.

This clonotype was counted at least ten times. The CDR3 here is CASSWGGYEQYF. As DNA, the CDR3 is TGTGCCAGCAGCTGGGGGGGGTACGAGCAGTACTTC. The chain employs TRBV7-2 and TRBJ2-7; 7 positions agree with TRBD2. The J segment lost 4 bases and the V segment lost 4 bases, leaving 1 base of the junction unmatched. The CDR3 loop spans 12 amino acids. Per the germline V gene, CDR1 is SGHTA and CDR2 is FQGNSA.

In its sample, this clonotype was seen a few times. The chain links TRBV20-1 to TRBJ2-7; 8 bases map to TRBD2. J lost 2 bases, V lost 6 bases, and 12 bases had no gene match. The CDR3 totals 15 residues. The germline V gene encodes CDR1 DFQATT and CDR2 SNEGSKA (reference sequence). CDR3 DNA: TGCAGTGCCCTCATCGGCGGGGGGTCACCCTACGAGCAGTACTTC. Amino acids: CSALIGGGSPYEQYF.